The entry below describes one T cell receptor (beta chain). Antigen: not known. This record belongs to a study of early T cells in non-severe SARS-CoV-2 infection. Study-level information: Investigators sequenced bulk RNA drawn from unsorted whole blood, and chains remained unpaired.

The CDR3 length is 13 residues. Deletions cut 1 base from V and 5 bases from J, with 6 bases between. From germline, CDR1 is LGHNT and CDR2 FRNRAP. Study observations and caveats: Anti-spike CD8 responses were favored in VDJdb matching, and private and CD4 specificities were missed.

The TCR library protocol was used to attach unique molecular identifiers. These identifiers were attached to individual cDNA molecules. TCRdb ran MiXCR on the 5' RACE reads and lists one entry per CDR3 protein. Altogether 75,000 to 90,000 distinct CDR3 sequences are present, over 5% being singletons, with the ten largest covering 7.8%. This chain uses TRBV12-5 with TRBJ1-5; D is unclear. The sequence was obtained from an adult who was a healthcare worker with PCR-confirmed SARS-CoV-2 infection or an uninfected control (not recorded which). Sequencing was done on a sample of whole blood. The CDR3 region has the DNA TGTGCTAGTGGTTTGGAGATGTATCAGCCCCAGCATTTT. Its protein product is CASGLEMYQPQHF.